The 21 T cell receptor beta chains below all came from one sample that was sequenced in a study of CD8+CD57+ T cells in acquired aplastic anemia. Genomic DNA constituted the template upon which TCR beta VDJ and CDR3 profiling was performed. Using its own MiXCR run on the reads, TCRdb lists one record per CDR3 protein. This table has 150,000 or so distinct CDR3 sequences, about 64% appearing once. The material sequenced was sorted CD4+, CD8+, or CD8+CD57+ T cells (not recorded which) from PBMCs. Source of these receptors: a human donor in good health.

A few counts support this clonotype. V usage is TRBV27 and J usage is TRBJ1-2, with D maybe TRBD1 (5 bases). Per the germline V gene, CDR1 is MNHEY and CDR2 is SMNVEV (reference sequence). Trimming took 3 bases from V and 6 from J, leaving 11 bases between them. CDR3 length: 13 amino acids. The CDR3 reads CASSLGGVDGYTF. The DNA of the CDR3 is TGTGCCAGCAGTTTGGGGGGGGTTGATGGCTACACCTTC.

The chain is built from TRBV24-1 and TRBJ1-2; a possible D gene is TRBD1 (5 bases). Germline lookup yields CDR1 KGHDR and CDR2 SFDVKD. This CDR3 spans 15 amino acids. V shed 3 bases and J shed 6 bases, with 16 bases lying between them. As DNA, the CDR3 is TGTGCCACCAGTGATCCTCTCGACAGACACGATGGCTACACCTTC. It encodes CATSDPLDRHDGYTF.

Here the CDR3 reads CASSLGPSGNTIYF. The CDR3, as DNA: TGTGCCAGCAGTTTAGGGCCGTCTGGAAACACCATATATTTT. This chain connects TRBV12-3 or TRBV12-4 to TRBJ1-3, with D uncertain. This CDR3 is built from 14 residues. V was cut by 1 base and J by 1 base, with 5 bases left in between.

This clonotype has at least ten counts. V is TRBV7-9 and J is TRBJ2-6; D possibly corresponds to TRBD1 (6 bases). The CDR3 length is 16 residues. Trimming took 4 bases from V and 4 from J, leaving 14 bases between them. Germline V gene data show CDR1 as SEHNR and CDR2 as FQNEAQ (reference sequence). The CDR3 is CASSSPQGFGANVLTF. For the CDR3, the DNA is TGTGCCAGCAGCTCGCCTCAGGGGTTCGGGGCCAACGTCCTGACTTTC.

The CDR3 sequence: CASSLESGRAGEQFF. In nucleotides, the CDR3 is TGTGCCAGCAGCTTAGAAAGCGGGAGGGCTGGTGAGCAGTTCTTC. The rearrangement uses TRBV7-6 and TRBJ2-1; 10 bases fit TRBD2. The V and J ends lost 1 base and 9 bases, in that order; junction bases with no gene match: 6. The CDR3 runs 15 residues. Germline assignment: CDR1 SGHVS and CDR2 FNYEAQ. Filled out from reference TRBV7-6 and TRBJ2-1, the complete variable domain reads GAGVSQSPRYKVTKRGQDVALRCDPISGHVSLYWYRQALGQGPEFLTYFNYEAQQDKSGLPNDRFSAERPEGSISTLTIQRTEQRDSAMYRCASSLESGRAGEQFFGPGTRLTVL.

The CDR3 DNA sequence: TGTGCCAGCAGCGCTTGGACTAGCGGGGTACAAGAGACCCAGTACTTC. It encodes CASSAWTSGVQETQYF. The rearrangement joins TRBV9 to TRBJ2-5; 12 bases fit TRBD2. The CDR3 loop spans 16 amino acids. After removal of 3 bases from V and 2 bases from J, the junction contained 5 bases not matched to a gene. CDR1 SGDLS and CDR2 YYNGEE come from the germline V gene.

This chain uses TRBV10-2 with TRBJ2-3; D is unresolved. The CDR3 runs to 11 residues. Per germline, CDR1 WSHSY and CDR2 SAAADI. Trimming removed 5 bases at V and 2 bases at J, with 2 bases between. The CDR3 bases are TGCGCCAGCAGTAACACAGATACGCAGTATTTT. Translation gives CASSNTDTQYF.

J is TRBJ2-3 and V is TRBV25-1; unclear D gene. This CDR3 has 15 amino acids. Germline CDR1 MGHDK, CDR2 SYGVNS. V dropped 11 bases and J dropped 0 bases, with 18 bases sitting between them. This CDR3 is CAGGEYGRSTDTQYF. The CDR3 bases are TGTGCCGGCGGTGAATACGGGCGGAGCACAGATACGCAGTATTTT.

The table lists this clonotype with a few counts. CDR3 nucleotide sequence: TGTGCCTGGAGTGTGACTAGCGGTGGAGATACGCAGTATTTT. Translated: CAWSVTSGGDTQYF. The chain has TRBV30 and TRBJ2-3; 9 nucleotides line up with TRBD2. Per the germline V gene, CDR1 is GTSNPN and CDR2 is SVGIG (reference sequence). This CDR3 is built from 14 residues. With V trimmed by 0 bases and J by 5 bases, 3 bases remained unmatched.

The CDR3 DNA follows: TGTGCCACGAGCGGGGGCGACTATGGCTACACCTTC. It translates to CATSGGDYGYTF. The rearrangement links TRBV30 to TRBJ1-2, with D possibly being TRBD1 (6 bases). Between the trimmed V and J ends, which lost 8 bases and 3 bases, there was a span of 13 bases. The CDR3 sequence is 12 residues long. Germline V gives CDR1 GTSNPN, CDR2 SVGIG (reference sequence).

This chain joins TRBV7-6 and TRBJ1-1; TRBD1 might be the D (6 bases). This CDR3 is 14 amino acids long. CDR1 is SGHVS and CDR2 is FNYEAQ in the germline V gene. V lost 9 bases to trimming and J lost 2 bases, with 16 bases between them. CDR3 nucleotides: TGTGCCAGGACCCCGGCAGGGGAAAACACTGAAGCTTTCTTT. Translated, it gives CARTPAGENTEAFF.

A note on this clonotype: This CDR3 is missing its conserved last phenylalanine or tryptophan, likely due to a read error. No DNA is shown, since the ends of the CDR3 on it are uncertain; the CDR3 is the one TCRdb lists. The chain has TRBV9 and TRBJ1-1. From its first to its last residue, the CDR3 has 8 amino acids. The germline V gene encodes CDR1 SGDLS and CDR2 YYNGEE. This CDR3 reads CASSAGVP.

This chain uses TRBV7-9 with TRBJ1-2; 12 positions match TRBD1. This CDR3 has 17 residues. Trimming removed 2 bases from V and 2 bases from J; junction bases left unmatched: 6. Germline-derived CDR1 and CDR2 are SEHNR and FQNEAQ (reference sequence). The chain's CDR3 is CASSLRDRGQLNYGYTF. The CDR3 nucleotides are TGTGCCAGCAGCTTAAGGGACAGGGGGCAGCTCAACTATGGCTACACCTTC. Filled out from reference TRBV7-9 and TRBJ1-2, the complete variable domain reads DTGVSQNPRHKITKRGQNVTFRCDPISEHNRLYWYRQTLGQGPEFLTYFQNEAQLEKSRLLSDRFSAERPKGSFSTLEIQRTEQGDSAMYLCASSLRDRGQLNYGYTFGSGTRLTVV.

This clonotype was observed at least ten times. The CDR3 sequence: CSARRGLAGYEQFF. The CDR3, as DNA: TGCAGTGCCCGGAGGGGACTAGCGGGATATGAGCAGTTCTTC. The chain uses TRBV20-1 and TRBJ2-1; 13 bases are a match to TRBD2. Germline V gives CDR1 DFQATT, CDR2 SNEGSKA (reference sequence). V lost 6 bases, J lost 8 bases, and 7 bases stayed unmatched. The CDR3 runs to 14 residues.

At least ten counts were recorded for this clonotype. The chain carries TRBV14 and TRBJ2-2; a possible D gene is TRBD2 (6 bases). Trimming removed 1 base from V and 1 base from J, with 7 bases in between. In germline, CDR1 is SGHDN, CDR2 FVKESK. The CDR3 extends over 15 amino acids. CDR3 sequence (DNA): TGTGCCAGCAGCCAAGTCGGGGGGAACACCGGGGAGCTGTTTTTT. This gives the protein CASSQVGGNTGELFF.

There are many counts of this clonotype. The V gene is TRBV15, the J gene TRBJ2-7; D is unclear. CDR1 LNHNV and CDR2 YYDKDF come from the germline V gene (reference sequence). Trimming removed 3 bases at V and 0 bases at J, with 12 bases between. CDR3 size: 15 residues. The CDR3 here is CATSRVKGSSYEQYF. The CDR3, as DNA: TGTGCCACCAGCAGGGTTAAAGGGTCCTCCTACGAGCAGTACTTC.

The chain uses TRBV14 and TRBJ2-1, with 13 bases lining up with TRBD2. The CDR3 spans 16 residues. From germline, CDR1 is SGHDN and CDR2 FVKESK. Losses at the gene ends were 5 bases for V and 1 base for J; bases not matched to a gene: 2. The CDR3 DNA reads as TGTGCCAGCAGCAAGGGACTAGCGGGGTCCTACAATGAGCAGTTCTTC. Amino acid sequence: CASSKGLAGSYNEQFF.

The V and J genes are TRBV7-8 and TRBJ2-7; no clear D gene. Germline V gene sequence: CDR1 SGHVS, CDR2 FQNEAQ. The CDR3 totals 15 residues. Trimming left V 5 bases short and J 0 bases short, with 14 bases between. The CDR3 DNA reads as TGTGCCAGCAGCCAATACGACAAGAGCTCCTACGAGCAGTACTTC. It codes for CASSQYDKSSYEQYF.

About this clonotype: A much larger clone differs by one base, so this may be a read error. The chain joins TRBV4-1 to TRBJ2-1; 11 bases are a match to TRBD2. From germline, CDR1 is MGHRA and CDR2 YSYEKL. This CDR3 comprises 17 residues. The CDR3 sequence: CPSSQEYGTSGYNEQFF. The CDR3 nucleotides read TGCCCCAGCAGCCAAGAGTACGGGACTAGCGGTTACAATGAGCAGTTCTTC.

This sequence joins TRBV7-3 and TRBJ1-2; perhaps TRBD1 as D (6 bases). The CDR3 spans 13 residues. Germline V CDR1 and CDR2: SGHTA, FQGTGA. V was clipped by 11 bases and J by 7 bases, with 20 bases between them. CDR3 protein: CACWEGVAAGYTF. The CDR3, as DNA: TGTGCCTGTTGGGAGGGGGTGGCAGCTGGCTACACCTTC.

This clonotype appeared many times. CDR3 loop: CASAPGQGGETQYF. The CDR3 bases are TGTGCTAGTGCCCCCGGACAGGGCGGGGAGACCCAGTACTTC. The chain is built from TRBV12-5 and TRBJ2-5; 8 bases map to TRBD1. The CDR3 consists of 14 residues. Trimming removed 7 bases from V and 5 bases from J; junction bases left unmatched: 9. The germline gives CDR1 LGHNT, CDR2 FRNRAP.